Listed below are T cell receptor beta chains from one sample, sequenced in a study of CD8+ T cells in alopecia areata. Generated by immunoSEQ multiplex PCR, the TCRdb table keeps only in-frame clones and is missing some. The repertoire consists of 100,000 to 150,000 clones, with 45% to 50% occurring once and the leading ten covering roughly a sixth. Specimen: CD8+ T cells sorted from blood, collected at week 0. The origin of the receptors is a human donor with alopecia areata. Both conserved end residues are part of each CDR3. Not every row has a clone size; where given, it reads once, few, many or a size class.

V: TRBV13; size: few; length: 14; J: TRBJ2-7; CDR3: CASSYRDGVHEQYF
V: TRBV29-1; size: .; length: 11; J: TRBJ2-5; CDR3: CSVVREQTQYF
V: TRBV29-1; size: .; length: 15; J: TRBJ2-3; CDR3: CSVVLGTGSTDTQYF
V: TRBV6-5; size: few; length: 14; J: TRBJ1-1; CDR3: CASSSGGENTEAFF
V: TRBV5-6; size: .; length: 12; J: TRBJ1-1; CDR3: CASSPGDTEAFF
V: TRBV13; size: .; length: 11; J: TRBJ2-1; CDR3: CASSRYNEQFF
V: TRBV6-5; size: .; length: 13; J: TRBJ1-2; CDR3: CASTHGLLYGYTF
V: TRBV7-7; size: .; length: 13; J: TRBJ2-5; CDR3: CASSRTGRGTQYF
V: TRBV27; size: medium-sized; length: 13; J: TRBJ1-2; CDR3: CASSLSGGYGYTF
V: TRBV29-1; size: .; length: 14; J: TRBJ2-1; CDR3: CSVAGTSGGNEQFF
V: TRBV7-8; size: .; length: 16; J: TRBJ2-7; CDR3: CASSSVRGEGFYEQYF
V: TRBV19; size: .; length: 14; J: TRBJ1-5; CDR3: CASSIRDSNQPQHF
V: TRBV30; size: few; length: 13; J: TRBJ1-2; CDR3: CAWSVDNFYGYTF
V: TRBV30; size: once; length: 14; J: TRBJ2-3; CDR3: CAWSVGGFTDTQYF
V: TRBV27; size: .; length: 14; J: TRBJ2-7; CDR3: CASSPGTGGYEQYF
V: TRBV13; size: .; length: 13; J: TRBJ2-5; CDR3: CASGDRGEETQYF
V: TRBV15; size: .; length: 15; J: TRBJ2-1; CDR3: CATSRDRRSGNEQFF
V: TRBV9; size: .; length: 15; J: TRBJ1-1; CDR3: CASSYSGTENTEAFF
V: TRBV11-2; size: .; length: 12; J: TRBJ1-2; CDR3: CASSLTLHGYTF
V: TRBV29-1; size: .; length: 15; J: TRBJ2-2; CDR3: CSIHRRPNDTGELFF
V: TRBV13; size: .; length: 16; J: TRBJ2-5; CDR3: CASTSRGQFDQETQYF
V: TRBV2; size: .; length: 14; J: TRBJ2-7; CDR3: CASSEARINYEQYF
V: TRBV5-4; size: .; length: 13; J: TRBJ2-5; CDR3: CASSLNGGETQYF
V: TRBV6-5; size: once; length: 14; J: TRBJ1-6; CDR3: CASSDGGADSPLHF
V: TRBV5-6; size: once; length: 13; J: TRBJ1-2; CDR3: CASSLGADYGYTF
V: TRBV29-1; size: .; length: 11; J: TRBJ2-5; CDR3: CSAWAQETQYF
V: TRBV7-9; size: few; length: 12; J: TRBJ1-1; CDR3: CATMTENTEAFF
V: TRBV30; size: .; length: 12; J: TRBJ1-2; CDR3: CAWQGAVLGYTF
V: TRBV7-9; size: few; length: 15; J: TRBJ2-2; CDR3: CASSESQGRHGELFF
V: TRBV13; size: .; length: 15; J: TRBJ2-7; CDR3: CASSSTQTEAYEQYF
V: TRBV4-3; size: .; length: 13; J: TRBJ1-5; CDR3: CASSQDIGQPQHF
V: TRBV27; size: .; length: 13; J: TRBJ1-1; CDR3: CASSLSQHTEAFF
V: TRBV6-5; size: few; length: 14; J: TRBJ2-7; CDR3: CASRPGGSSYEQYF
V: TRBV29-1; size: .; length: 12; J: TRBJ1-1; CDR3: CSVEGLNTEAFF
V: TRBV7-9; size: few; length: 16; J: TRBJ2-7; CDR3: CASSQDHGTGSYEQYF
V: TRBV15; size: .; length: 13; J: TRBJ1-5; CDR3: CATSRDHGQPQHF
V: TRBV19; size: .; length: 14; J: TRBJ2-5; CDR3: CASSIGTDQETQYF